One sample yielded the 25 T cell receptor beta chains listed below, sequenced in a study of CD8+ T cells in alopecia areata. Following RNA extraction, reverse transcription yielded cDNA that acted as the sequencing template. Sequenced by immunoSEQ multiplex PCR; TCRdb stores in-frame clones only, minus some. Of 100,000 to 150,000 clones in the sample, 45% to 65% are singletons; the top ten hold 4.5%. Sequences were derived from CD4+ T cells sorted from blood, sampled at week 0. These receptors were taken from a human donor with alopecia areata.

The gene calls are TRBV6-6 and TRBJ2-5; 9 bases match TRBD2. The germline V gene encodes CDR1 MNHNY and CDR2 SVGAGI (reference sequence). The CDR3 loop spans 14 amino acids. Losses at the gene ends were 7 bases for V and 5 bases for J; bases not matched to a gene: 8. The CDR3 reads CASTIAGVEETQYF. CDR3 DNA: TGTGCCAGCACGATAGCGGGAGTTGAGGAGACCCAGTACTTC.

V and J are TRBV7-9 and TRBJ2-1; a possible D gene is TRBD2 (6 bases). CDR1 and CDR2 from the germline V gene are SEHNR and FQNEAQ (reference sequence). This CDR3 is built from 15 residues. The V end lost 1 base, the J end lost 7 bases, and 14 bases lay between the germline ends. Here the CDR3 reads CASSLDGSSGNEQFF. The DNA for the CDR3 is TGTGCCAGCAGCTTAGACGGTAGTAGCGGTAATGAGCAGTTCTTC.

V usage is TRBV9 and J usage is TRBJ2-1; 9 bases are shared with TRBD2. Trimming took 3 bases from V and 3 from J; bases not matched to a gene: 4. CDR3 length equals 15 residues. Germline loops: CDR1 SGDLS, CDR2 YYNGEE. CDR3 coding DNA: TGTGCCAGCAGCGCCTCTAGCGGGGACTACAATGAGCAGTTCTTC. Its protein product is CASSASSGDYNEQFF.

This clone was picked up one time. Written as DNA, the CDR3 is TGTGCCAGCTCACCTACCCGCTGGGGTGGGGACACTGAAGCTTTCTTT. Translation: CASSPTRWGGDTEAFF. The chain uses TRBV18 and TRBJ1-1; D is uncertain. The V end was cut by 3 bases, the J end by 3 bases, with 17 bases between. CDR1 and CDR2 from the germline V gene are KGHSH and LQKENI. The CDR3 extends over 16 amino acids. The whole variable domain, remainder taken from reference TRBV18 and TRBJ1-1, is NAGVMQNPRHLVRRRGQEARLRCSPMKGHSHVYWYRQLPEEGLKFMVYLQKENIIDESGMPKERFSAEFPKEGPSILRIQQVVRGDSAAYFCASSPTRWGGDTEAFFGQGTRLTVV.

The rearrangement joins TRBV7-3 to TRBJ2-3, with 11 nucleotides matching TRBD2. Germline assignment: CDR1 SGHTA and CDR2 FQGTGA. V trimming: 1 base; J trimming: 5 bases; junction bases outside the gene matches: 5. The CDR3 has 16 residues. CDR3 nucleotides: TGTGCCAGCAGCTTAAGGGCTAGCGGGGGGCGAGATACGCAGTATTTT. It yields the protein CASSLRASGGRDTQYF.

The chain couples TRBV10-3 to TRBJ2-7; possibly TRBD1 for D (6 bases). In germline, CDR1 is ENHRY, CDR2 SYGVKD. The CDR3 is made up of 15 amino acids. Trimming removed 3 bases from V and 4 bases from J, with 16 bases in between. The CDR3 region is CAISEPRTAKYEQYF. The CDR3 DNA is TGTGCCATCAGTGAACCGAGGACAGCAAAGTACGAGCAGTACTTC.

The chain employs TRBV7-8 and TRBJ2-3; TRBD2 aligns across 8 bases. The CDR3 is made up of 17 amino acids. V dropped 2 bases and J dropped 4; count of bases not matched to a gene: 11. The V gene's germline CDR1 is SGHVS and CDR2 FQNEAQ. CDR3 amino acids: CASSLTPLAGTSDTQYF. The CDR3 DNA reads TGTGCCAGCAGCTTAACCCCCCTAGCGGGCACTTCAGATACGCAGTATTTT.

This chain uses TRBV30 with TRBJ1-5; 7 nucleotides agree with TRBD1. Germline CDR1 GTSNPN, CDR2 SVGIG (reference sequence). This CDR3 spans 14 amino acids. V gave up 1 base and J gave up 4 bases; unmatched junction bases: 4. Here the CDR3 reads CAWSAGGGNQPQHF. CDR3 DNA: TGTGCCTGGAGTGCAGGGGGTGGAAATCAGCCCCAGCATTTT.

The genes are TRBV2 and TRBJ1-4; no clear D gene. Germline V CDR1 and CDR2: SNHLY, FYNNEI. With 7 bases removed from V and 8 bases from J, the gap between germline ends came to 14 bases. The CDR3 consists of 13 residues. In DNA, the CDR3 is TGTGCCAGCACCGCCGAGGGAAACGAAAAACTGTTTTTT. It is translated as CASTAEGNEKLFF.

The chain is built from TRBV10-3 and TRBJ2-3, with D unresolved. V shed 6 bases and J shed 0 bases, with 10 bases lying between them. From germline, CDR1 is ENHRY and CDR2 SYGVKD. The CDR3 length is 14 residues. The CDR3 region is CAIRSVGSTDTQYF. Here the CDR3 DNA reads TGTGCCATCAGATCCGTGGGGAGCACAGATACGCAGTATTTT.

The rearrangement joins TRBV9 to TRBJ2-1; 9 bases are a match to TRBD2. The trim removed 3 bases at V and 2 bases at J, leaving 6 bases unmatched. Germline loops: CDR1 SGDLS, CDR2 YYNGEE. CDR3 size: 16 residues. CDR3 region: CASSGGSGSPYNEQFF. In nucleotides, the CDR3 is TGTGCCAGCAGCGGAGGTAGCGGGAGTCCCTACAATGAGCAGTTCTTC.

The J gene is TRBJ2-3, the V gene TRBV6-5; 14 positions agree with TRBD2. CDR1 and CDR2 (germline): MNHEY, SVGAGI. The CDR3 totals 15 residues. The V and J ends lost 5 bases and 7 bases, in that order; junction bases with no gene match: 5. Here the CDR3 reads CASSQGTSGGYTQYF. CDR3 bases: TGTGCCAGCAGTCAAGGGACTAGCGGGGGTTATACGCAGTATTTT.

V gene TRBV6-6 combines with J gene TRBJ2-7, with TRBD2 matching 10 bases. Germline assignment: CDR1 MNHNY and CDR2 SVGAGI (reference sequence). The CDR3 sequence is 15 residues long. The V segment lost 5 bases and the J segment 7 bases; nucleotides outside the gene matches: 11. This CDR3 reads CASSPSIGLAAEQYF. CDR3 sequence (DNA): TGTGCCAGCAGTCCCTCTATCGGACTAGCGGCGGAGCAGTACTTC.

In its sample, this clone was seen a few times. The chain has TRBV19 and TRBJ2-2; the D is unclear. Germline CDR1 reads LNHDA; CDR2 reads SQIVND (reference sequence). V dropped 5 bases and J dropped 5 bases, with 6 bases sitting between them. The CDR3 runs to 12 residues. CDR3 protein: CASSRGTGELFF. As DNA, the CDR3 is TGTGCCAGTAGTCGTGGGACCGGGGAGCTGTTTTTT.

The chain couples TRBV2 to TRBJ2-5; a weak D match, TRBD2 (7 bases). Trimming cost V 0 bases and J 3 bases, with 14 bases left between them. The germline V gene has CDR1 SNHLY and CDR2 FYNNEI. This CDR3 region has 16 residues. The CDR3 DNA sequence: TGTGCCAGCAGTGAAGCTGTGGGGGGGGCTAAAGAGACCCAGTACTTC. Amino acid sequence: CASSEAVGGAKETQYF. The full variable domain, its missing parts supplied by reference TRBV2 and TRBJ2-5, is EPEVTQTPSHQVTQMGQEVILRCVPISNHLYFYWYRQILGQKVEFLVSFYNNEISEKSEIFDDQFSVERPDGSNFTLKIRSTKLEDSAMYFCASSEAVGGAKETQYFGPGTRLLVL.

DNA for the CDR3: TGTGCCTGGAGTGTATGGGGGACAGGGGTAGAAACACGGCAGCCCCAGCATTTT. It codes for CAWSVWGTGVETRQPQHF. The chain recombines TRBV30 with TRBJ1-5; TRBD1 aligns across 10 bases. Unmatched junction bases numbered 15, after V lost 0 bases and J lost 7 bases. Per the germline V gene, CDR1 is GTSNPN and CDR2 is SVGIG (reference sequence). This CDR3 is 18 amino acids long.

The J gene is TRBJ1-6, the V gene TRBV5-1, with unresolved D. V was clipped by 4 bases and J by 10 bases, with 18 bases between them. The CDR3 runs 15 residues. Germline assignment: CDR1 SGHRS and CDR2 YFSETQ. The CDR3 DNA follows: TGCGCCAGCAGCCAACCGAATGAGGACGGCTCACCCCTCCACTTT. Amino acids: CASSQPNEDGSPLHF.

The rearrangement joins TRBV2 to TRBJ2-4; 8 bases map to TRBD2. The CDR3 has 16 amino acids. Germline CDR1 reads SNHLY; CDR2 reads FYNNEI. The V and J ends lost 7 bases and 0 bases, in that order; junction bases with no gene match: 8. The CDR3 spells CASMPSGYLAKNIQYF. The CDR3 coding sequence is TGTGCCAGCATGCCTAGCGGGTACCTAGCCAAAAACATTCAGTACTTC.

V gene TRBV18 combines with J gene TRBJ2-3, with a weak D call TRBD1 (5 bases). V lost 4 bases to trimming and J lost 2 bases, with 13 bases between them. The CDR3 is made up of 15 amino acids. Germline CDR1 KGHSH, CDR2 LQKENI. The CDR3 DNA reads TGTGCCAGCTCACGCTCGGACACTTACACAGATACGCAGTATTTT. It is translated as CASSRSDTYTDTQYF.

This chain uses TRBV27 with TRBJ1-2; 7 nucleotides match TRBD1. Germline V gene sequence: CDR1 MNHEY, CDR2 SMNVEV (reference sequence). The V segment lost 6 bases and the J segment 2 bases; nucleotides outside the gene matches: 6. This CDR3 region has 14 residues. The CDR3 DNA follows: TGTGCCAGCAGGGTAGGGGGCGCGAACTATGGCTACACCTTC. It encodes CASRVGGANYGYTF.

The CDR3 loop reads CASSGHTEAFF. The DNA of the CDR3 is TGTGCCAGCTCCGGGCACACTGAAGCTTTCTTT. This rearrangement joins TRBV25-1 to TRBJ1-1; D not resolved. The CDR3 totals 11 residues. Germline V gene data show CDR1 as MGHDK and CDR2 as SYGVNS. Trimming removed 8 bases at V and 3 bases at J, with 7 bases between.

The chain carries TRBV5-6 and TRBJ1-3; D call uncertain. V dropped 4 bases and J dropped 0 bases, with 17 bases sitting between them. Germline V lookup: CDR1 SGHDT, CDR2 YYEEEE. The CDR3 loop spans 17 amino acids. CDR3 nucleotide sequence: TGTGCCAGCAGCCCAAATCCTGGACTGAGCTCTGGAAACACCATATATTTT. Amino acids: CASSPNPGLSSGNTIYF. The full variable domain, with the rest looked up from reference TRBV5-6 and TRBJ1-3, is DAGVTQSPTHLIKTRGQQVTLRCSPKSGHDTVSWYQQALGQGPQFIFQYYEEEERQRGNFPDRFSGHQFPNYSSELNVNALLLGDSALYLCASSPNPGLSSGNTIYFGEGSWLTVV.

J is TRBJ1-2 and V is TRBV23-1; TRBD1 matches at 9 bases. TRBV23-1 is flagged as an ORF with uncertain function. The V and J ends lost 6 bases and 6 bases, in that order; junction bases with no gene match: 8. The CDR3 loop spans 14 amino acids. The CDR3 DNA reads as TGCGCCAGCAGAAGCACAGGGGGCCCAGATGGCTACACCTTC. It is translated as CASRSTGGPDGYTF.

V and J are TRBV19 and TRBJ1-2, with 9 bases aligning to TRBD1. This CDR3 is 16 amino acids long. Unmatched junction bases numbered 9, after V lost 6 bases and J lost 1 base. Germline CDR1 reads LNHDA; CDR2 reads SQIVND (reference sequence). The CDR3 DNA follows: TGTGCCAGTAGAACCGATGTGGGACAGGGTAACTATGGCTACACCTTC. As protein: CASRTDVGQGNYGYTF.

This chain connects TRBV7-2 to TRBJ2-5; D gene unclear. This CDR3 is 13 amino acids long. Per germline, CDR1 SGHTA and CDR2 FQGNSA. Trimming removed 2 bases from V and 2 bases from J, with 6 bases in between. CDR3 DNA sequence: TGTGCCAGCAGCTTAAACAGACAAGAGACCCAGTACTTC. Protein product: CASSLNRQETQYF.